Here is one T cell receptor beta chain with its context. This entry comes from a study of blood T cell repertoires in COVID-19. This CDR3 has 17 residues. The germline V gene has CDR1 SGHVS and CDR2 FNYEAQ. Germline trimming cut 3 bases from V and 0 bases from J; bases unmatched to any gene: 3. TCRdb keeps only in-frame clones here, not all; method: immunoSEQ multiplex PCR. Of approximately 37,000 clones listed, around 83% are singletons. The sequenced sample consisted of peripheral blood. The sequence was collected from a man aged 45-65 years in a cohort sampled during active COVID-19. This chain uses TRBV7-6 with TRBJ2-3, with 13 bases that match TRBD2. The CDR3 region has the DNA TGTGCCAGCAGCTTGGGGACTAGCGGGACTAGCACAGATACGCAGTATTTT. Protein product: CASSLGTSGTSTDTQYF. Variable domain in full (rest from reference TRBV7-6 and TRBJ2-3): GAGVSQSPRYKVTKRGQDVALRCDPISGHVSLYWYRQALGQGPEFLTYFNYEAQQDKSGLPNDRFSAERPEGSISTLTIQRTEQRDSAMYRCASSLGTSGTSTDTQYFGPGTRLTVL.